A single sample is the source of the 3 T cell receptor beta chains below, sequenced in a study of blood T cells in healthy people across ages. PCR was performed a second time for roughly 7 to 12 cycles using a sample-barcoded 5' primer and a J-beta primer mix. TCRdb re-derived calls from the 5' RACE reads in MiXCR, one entry per CDR3 protein. This sample has about a million distinct CDR3 sequences, with around 54% found just once. The source material was blood. Receptor source: a woman aged 55-70 years in good health.

This chain links TRBV4-3 with TRBJ1-6; D might be TRBD1 (6 bases). CDR1 LGHNA and CDR2 YSLEER come from the germline V gene. V dropped 4 bases and J dropped 8 bases, with 18 bases sitting between them. The CDR3 is 16 amino acids. The CDR3 nucleotides are TGCGCCAGCAGCCGTGATCCGGGACGGGGGCATTCACCCCTCCACTTT. Its protein is CASSRDPGRGHSPLHF.

This clonotype was observed a handful of times. V and J are TRBV7-2 and TRBJ2-5; D unresolved. This CDR3 is 16 amino acids long. CDR1 and CDR2 from the germline V gene are SGHTA and FQGNSA. V gave up 10 bases and J gave up 0 bases, with 21 bases separating them. CDR3 DNA: TGTGCCAACCCTCCCTCAGTGGCGGCTAACCAAGAGACCCAGTACTTC. It encodes CANPPSVAANQETQYF.

This clonotype has only a few counts. This chain links TRBV7-9 with TRBJ2-5; 8 bases match TRBD2. Germline V lookup: CDR1 SEHNR, CDR2 FQNEAQ (reference sequence). CDR3 length: 14 amino acids. With 6 bases clipped from V and 2 bases from J, the junction kept 5 bases outside the gene matches. The CDR3 reads CASRPGLGQETQYF. CDR3 bases: TGTGCCAGCAGGCCGGGACTAGGACAAGAGACCCAGTACTTC.